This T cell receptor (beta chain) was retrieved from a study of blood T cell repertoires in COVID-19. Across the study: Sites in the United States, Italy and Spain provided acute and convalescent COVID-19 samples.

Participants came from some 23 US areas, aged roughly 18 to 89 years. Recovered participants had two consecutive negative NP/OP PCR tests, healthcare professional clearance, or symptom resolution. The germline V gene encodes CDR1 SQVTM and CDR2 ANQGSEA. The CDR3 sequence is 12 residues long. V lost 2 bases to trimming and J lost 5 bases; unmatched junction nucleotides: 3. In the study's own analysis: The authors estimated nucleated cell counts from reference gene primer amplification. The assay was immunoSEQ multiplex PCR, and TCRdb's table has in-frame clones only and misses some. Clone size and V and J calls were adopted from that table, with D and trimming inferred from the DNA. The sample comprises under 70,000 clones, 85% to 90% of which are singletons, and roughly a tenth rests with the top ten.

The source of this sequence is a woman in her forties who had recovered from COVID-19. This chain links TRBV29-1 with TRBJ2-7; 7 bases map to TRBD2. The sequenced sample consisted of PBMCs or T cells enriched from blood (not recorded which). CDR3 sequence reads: CSVELGGDEQYF. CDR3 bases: TGCAGCGTTGAATTGGGGGGGGACGAGCAGTACTTC.